The clone carrying this T cell receptor (beta chain) was detected once. Participants reported their clinical history, and cohort assignment relied on those reports. CDR3 size: 12 residues. Germline CDR1 SEHNR, CDR2 FQNEAQ (reference sequence). V lost 8 bases and J lost 2, with 7 bases in between. The method was immunoSEQ multiplex PCR; TCRdb's version includes in-frame clones alone and lacks a portion of them. The data contain fewer than 250,000 clones, under 90% of them singletons. This record belongs to a study of blood T cell repertoires in COVID-19. Across the study: From the United States, Italy and Spain came samples of acute and convalescent COVID-19.

Input material: PBMCs or T cells enriched from blood (not recorded which). The sequence was obtained from a middle-aged woman who had been exposed to COVID-19. The chain employs TRBV7-9 and TRBJ1-5; D is unclear. The chain's CDR3 is CASSGGNQPQHF. The CDR3 bases are TGTGCCAGCTCCGGGGGCAATCAGCCCCAGCATTTT.